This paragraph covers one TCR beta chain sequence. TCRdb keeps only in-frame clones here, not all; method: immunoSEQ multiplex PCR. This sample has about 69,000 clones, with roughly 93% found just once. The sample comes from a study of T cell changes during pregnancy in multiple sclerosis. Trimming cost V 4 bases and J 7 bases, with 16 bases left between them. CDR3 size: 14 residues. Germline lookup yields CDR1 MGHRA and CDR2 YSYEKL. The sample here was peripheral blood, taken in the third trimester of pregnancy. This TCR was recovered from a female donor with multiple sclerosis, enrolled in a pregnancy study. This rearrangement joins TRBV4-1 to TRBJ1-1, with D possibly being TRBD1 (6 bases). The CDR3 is CASSPADRGHEAFF. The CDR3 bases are TGCGCCAGCAGCCCCGCCGACCGGGGACATGAAGCTTTCTTT.